Listed below are T cell receptor beta chains from one sample, sequenced in a study of blood T cells in healthy people across ages. MiXCR, run by TCRdb on the 5' RACE reads, gives a single entry per CDR3 protein. The sample shows about 970,000 distinct CDR3 sequences, 51% of them seen only once. The sequenced sample was blood. These receptors were obtained from a woman in her fifties or sixties in good health. CDR3s include the opening cysteine and the closing phenylalanine or tryptophan. Each record gives: J gene, clone size, D gene, V gene, CDR3 protein, CDR3 DNA. D genes are given only for firm matches. Expanded clones get a size class; other rows say once, few or many, or leave the size out.

j_call: TRBJ2-5; clone_size: .; d_call: TRBD2; v_call: TRBV27; cdr3_aa: CASSLSGTSGRGFETQYF; cdr3_nt: TGTGCCAGCAGTTTATCTGGGACTAGCGGAAGGGGGTTCGAGACCCAGTACTTC
j_call: TRBJ2-6; clone_size: .; d_call: .; v_call: TRBV25-1; cdr3_aa: CASRGALGANVLTF; cdr3_nt: TGTGCCAGCAGGGGTGCTCTAGGGGCCAACGTCCTGACTTTC
j_call: TRBJ2-5; clone_size: .; d_call: .; v_call: TRBV5-1; cdr3_aa: CVSRRFSGDQETQYF; cdr3_nt: TGCGTCAGCAGGAGGTTTTCCGGGGACCAAGAGACCCAGTACTTC
j_call: TRBJ2-7; clone_size: few; d_call: TRBD2; v_call: TRBV20-1; cdr3_aa: CSARDREGLYEQYF; cdr3_nt: TGCAGTGCTAGGGACCGGGAGGGCCTTTACGAGCAGTACTTC
j_call: TRBJ2-1; clone_size: many; d_call: .; v_call: TRBV4-1; cdr3_aa: CASSQGGSSYNEQFF; cdr3_nt: TGTGCCAGCAGCCAAGGGGGGAGCTCCTACAATGAGCAGTTCTTC
j_call: TRBJ2-7; clone_size: .; d_call: TRBD2; v_call: TRBV10-3; cdr3_aa: CAISGTSGSYEQYF; cdr3_nt: TGTGCCATCAGTGGGACTAGCGGATCCTACGAGCAGTACTTC
j_call: TRBJ1-1; clone_size: .; d_call: TRBD1; v_call: TRBV27; cdr3_aa: CASSDGTGVLHEAFF; cdr3_nt: TGTGCCAGCAGTGACGGGACAGGTGTCCTCCATGAAGCTTTCTTT
j_call: TRBJ2-7; clone_size: .; d_call: TRBD2; v_call: TRBV9; cdr3_aa: CASSVGRTSGSGQWQYF; cdr3_nt: TGTGCCAGCAGCGTAGGACGTACTAGCGGGTCTGGACAATGGCAGTACTTC
j_call: TRBJ2-1; clone_size: once; d_call: .; v_call: TRBV5-1; cdr3_aa: CASNEGRKYNEQFF; cdr3_nt: TGCGCCAGCAACGAGGGGCGCAAGTACAATGAGCAGTTCTTC
j_call: TRBJ2-5; clone_size: .; d_call: TRBD2; v_call: TRBV12-3/TRBV12-4; cdr3_aa: CASSFRGVNAETQYF; cdr3_nt: TGTGCCAGCAGTTTCCGGGGGGTGAACGCGGAGACCCAGTACTTC
j_call: TRBJ2-3; clone_size: few; d_call: .; v_call: TRBV29-1; cdr3_aa: CSVGEGTGEYF; cdr3_nt: .